The 19 T cell receptor beta chains given below trace back to one sample, sequenced in a study of monozygotic twins with inflammatory bowel disease. TCRdb processed the 5' RACE reads again and assigns one entry to each CDR3 protein, with no DNA. The listing records approximately 340,000 distinct CDR3 sequences. The source material was blood. These receptors all stem from a human donor with ulcerative colitis or Crohn's disease, or a healthy co-twin of an affected twin (not recorded which).

V usage is TRBV9 and J usage is TRBJ2-5; there is no DNA to check the TCRdb D call of TRBD1. Looked up from germline, CDR1 is SGDLS and CDR2 is YYNGEE. The CDR3 length is 15 residues. The CDR3 sequence: CASGVGGQGGETQYF.

The V and J genes are TRBV4-1 and TRBJ2-1; TCRdb proposes TRBD1, but this gene call is untestable without DNA. This CDR3 has 13 amino acids. Germline CDR1 is MGHRA and CDR2 is YSYEKL. CDR3 region: CASSQGSRGEQFF.

The chain joins TRBV18 to TRBJ2-7; TCRdb lists TRBD2, though no DNA is available to test this call. The germline V gene encodes CDR1 KGHSH and CDR2 LQKENI. This CDR3 is built from 15 residues. The CDR3 spells CASSPPASGSYEQYF.

This chain joins TRBV12-3 or TRBV12-4 and TRBJ1-2; the D call from TCRdb, TRBD1, cannot be confirmed without DNA. CDR3 length equals 13 residues. CDR3 amino acids: CASSLRGRKGYTF.

The chain combines TRBV11-2 with TRBJ2-4. The germline V gene encodes CDR1 SGHAT and CDR2 FQNNGV. The CDR3 has 13 amino acids. CDR3 protein: CASSDMAKNIQYF.

Here the CDR3 reads CASSIPSRLLDADTQYF. The genes are TRBV19 and TRBJ2-3; TCRdb designates TRBD2, a call that cannot be tested without DNA. Germline V gene data show CDR1 as LNHDA and CDR2 as SQIVND (reference sequence). The CDR3 contains 17 residues.

The rearrangement links TRBV6-5 to TRBJ1-5. The germline V gene has CDR1 MNHEY and CDR2 SVGAGI. The CDR3 consists of 13 residues. CDR3 loop: CASSSGPERPQHF.

CDR3 residues: CSVSVGVNRDTQYF. The chain links TRBV29-1 to TRBJ2-3; TCRdb outputs TRBD2, but without DNA this stays unchecked. Germline V gene sequence: CDR1 SQVTM, CDR2 ANQGSEA. The CDR3 has 14 amino acids.

The chain has TRBV18 and TRBJ2-6. The CDR3 sequence is 14 residues long. The germline gives CDR1 KGHSH, CDR2 LQKENI. CDR3 loop: CASSQNPGANVLTF.

The chain is built from TRBV6-5 and TRBJ1-6; TCRdb's D gene call, TRBD1, goes unchecked for lack of DNA. Germline V gives CDR1 MNHEY, CDR2 SVGAGI. The CDR3 is 14 residues long. The CDR3 sequence is CASGTGTDNSPLHF.

V gene TRBV24-1 combines with J gene TRBJ2-7; TCRdb's D call, TRBD1, is unchecked because there is no DNA. Per germline, CDR1 KGHDR and CDR2 SFDVKD. The CDR3 covers 13 residues. CDR3 sequence: CATSGTQGAEQYF.

The chain uses TRBV7-2 and TRBJ2-2; TCRdb proposes TRBD2, but this gene call is untestable without DNA. CDR3 size: 17 residues. Germline CDR1 SGHTA, CDR2 FQGNSA. The CDR3 loop reads CASSLKREARDTGELFF.

The chain has TRBV18 and TRBJ1-2. This CDR3 spans 15 amino acids. The germline V gene has CDR1 KGHSH and CDR2 LQKENI. The chain's CDR3 is CASSRAREENYGYTF.

The chain couples TRBV6-1 to TRBJ2-1; the D gene TCRdb calls, TRBD1, cannot be checked with no DNA. Germline V gene data show CDR1 as MNHNS and CDR2 as SASEGT. The CDR3 covers 15 residues. This CDR3 reads CASSLWGSGHNEQFF.

The chain carries TRBV5-1 and TRBJ2-5; TCRdb reports TRBD2, a call that lacks DNA to check it against. The CDR3 has 14 amino acids. The germline V gene has CDR1 SGHRS and CDR2 YFSETQ. The CDR3 region is CASSLEGLRETQYF. The complete variable domain, with remaining parts taken from reference TRBV5-1 and TRBJ2-5, reads KAGVTQTPRYLIKTRGQQVTLSCSPISGHRSVSWYQQTPGQGLQFLFEYFSETQRNKGNFPGRFSGRQFSNSRSEMNVSTLELGDSALYLCASSLEGLRETQYFGPGTRLLVL.

The chain couples TRBV4-1 to TRBJ1-5. The germline gives CDR1 MGHRA, CDR2 YSYEKL. CDR3 length: 16 amino acids. The CDR3 sequence is CASSLSGVESRQPQHF.

The gene calls are TRBV5-1 and TRBJ1-1. CDR3 size: 11 residues. Germline V CDR1 and CDR2: SGHRS, YFSETQ. The CDR3 reads CASSSDTEAFF.

J is TRBJ1-1 and V is TRBV5-6. This CDR3 is 13 amino acids long. Germline V gives CDR1 SGHDT, CDR2 YYEEEE. The CDR3 spells CASSSRWGTEAFF. Complete variable domain (other parts from reference TRBV5-6 and TRBJ1-1): DAGVTQSPTHLIKTRGQQVTLRCSPKSGHDTVSWYQQALGQGPQFIFQYYEEEERQRGNFPDRFSGHQFPNYSSELNVNALLLGDSALYLCASSSRWGTEAFFGQGTRLTVV.

This rearrangement joins TRBV7-2 to TRBJ1-2. Germline V lookup: CDR1 SGHTA, CDR2 FQGNSA. This CDR3 comprises 13 residues. The CDR3 reads CASSLDLGSGYTF.